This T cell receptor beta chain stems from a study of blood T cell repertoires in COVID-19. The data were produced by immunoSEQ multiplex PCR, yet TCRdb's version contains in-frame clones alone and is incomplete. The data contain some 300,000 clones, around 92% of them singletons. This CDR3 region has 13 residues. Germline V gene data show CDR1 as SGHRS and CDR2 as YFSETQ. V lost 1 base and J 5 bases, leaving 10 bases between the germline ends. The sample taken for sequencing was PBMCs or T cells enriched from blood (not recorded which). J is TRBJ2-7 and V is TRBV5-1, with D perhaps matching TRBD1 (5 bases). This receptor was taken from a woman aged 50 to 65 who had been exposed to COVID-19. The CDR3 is CASSLSPGHEQYF. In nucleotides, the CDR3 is TGCGCCAGCAGCTTGAGTCCAGGGCACGAGCAGTACTTC.